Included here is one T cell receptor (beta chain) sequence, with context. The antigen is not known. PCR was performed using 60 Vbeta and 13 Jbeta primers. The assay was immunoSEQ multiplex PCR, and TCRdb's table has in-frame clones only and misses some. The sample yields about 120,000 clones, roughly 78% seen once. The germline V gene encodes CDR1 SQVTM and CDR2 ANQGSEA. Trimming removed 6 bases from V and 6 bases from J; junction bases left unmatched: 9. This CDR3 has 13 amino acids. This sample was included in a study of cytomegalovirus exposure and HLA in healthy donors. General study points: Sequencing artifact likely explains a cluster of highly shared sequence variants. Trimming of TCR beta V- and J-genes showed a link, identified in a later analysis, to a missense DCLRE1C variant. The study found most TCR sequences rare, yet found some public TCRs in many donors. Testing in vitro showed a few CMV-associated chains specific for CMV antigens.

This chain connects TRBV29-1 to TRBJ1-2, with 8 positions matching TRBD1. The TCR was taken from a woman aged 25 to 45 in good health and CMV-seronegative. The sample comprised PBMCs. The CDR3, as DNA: TGCAGCGTCTCTATCGACAGGGGAGATGGCTACACCTTC. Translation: CSVSIDRGDGYTF.